The 8 T cell receptor beta chains reported below all come from one sample, sequenced in a study of blood T cell repertoires in COVID-19. The repertoire was sequenced with immunoSEQ multiplex PCR; TCRdb's copy has only in-frame clones and lacks some. Here the sample spans 200,000 to 300,000 clones, 75% to 85% being singletons. Sequenced: peripheral blood. These receptors were obtained from a human donor in a cohort sampled during active COVID-19.

V usage is TRBV18 and J usage is TRBJ2-5; possibly TRBD2 for D (6 bases). This CDR3 contains 15 residues. The ends were cut back, 1 base at V and 4 bases at J, with 13 bases in the middle. The germline gives CDR1 KGHSH, CDR2 LQKENI. CDR3: CASSPLNGGGETQYF. The CDR3 coding sequence is TGTGCCAGCTCACCACTTAACGGGGGAGGAGAGACCCAGTACTTC.

This clone was counted between two and nine times. This chain links TRBV9 with TRBJ1-1; 7 bases agree with TRBD1. This CDR3 has 14 residues. Germline lookup yields CDR1 SGDLS and CDR2 YYNGEE. Unmatched junction bases numbered 8, after V lost 2 bases and J lost 7 bases. The CDR3 here is CASSVGTDNVEAFF. The DNA of the CDR3 is TGTGCCAGCAGCGTTGGGACAGACAACGTTGAAGCTTTCTTT.

This clone has only one observation. The chain uses TRBV9 and TRBJ2-3, with a tentative D call TRBD2 (7 bases). The CDR3 has 14 amino acids. Trimming cost V 7 bases and J 0 bases, with 12 bases left between them. CDR1 and CDR2 from the germline V gene are SGDLS and YYNGEE. This chain's CDR3 is CASGGGYSTDTQYF. CDR3 nucleotides: TGTGCCAGCGGCGGGGGCTATAGCACAGATACGCAGTATTTT.

V and J are TRBV5-4 and TRBJ2-1, with 8 positions matching TRBD2. The CDR3 spans 15 residues. Per the germline V gene, CDR1 is SGHNT and CDR2 is YYREEE (reference sequence). V dropped 1 base and J dropped 4; count of bases not matched to a gene: 4. CDR3 region: CASSLSTSGYNEQFF. CDR3 in DNA: TGTGCCAGCAGCTTGTCCACTAGCGGATACAATGAGCAGTTCTTC.

The CDR3 DNA reads TGTGCCAGCAGCCGCTGGACTCAAGAGACCCAGTACTTC. Its protein product is CASSRWTQETQYF. The chain couples TRBV7-9 to TRBJ2-5; tentative D call: TRBD2 (5 bases). Germline loops: CDR1 SEHNR, CDR2 FQNEAQ (reference sequence). Trimming stripped 5 bases from V and 2 bases from J, with 9 bases between. CDR3 length: 13 amino acids.

The CDR3 spells CASSFHSLAGGYGYTF. CDR3 bases: TGCGCCAGCAGCTTTCATTCCTTGGCAGGGGGGTATGGCTACACCTTC. The J gene is TRBJ1-2, the V gene TRBV5-1; TRBD1 agrees at 7 bases. Per the germline V gene, CDR1 is SGHRS and CDR2 is YFSETQ. The V and J ends lost 2 bases and 5 bases, in that order; junction bases with no gene match: 12. The CDR3 is 16 amino acids.

The J gene is TRBJ1-6, the V gene TRBV30; D is perhaps TRBD1 (5 bases). CDR1 is GTSNPN and CDR2 is SVGIG in the germline V gene (reference sequence). The V gene lost 2 bases and the J gene lost 5 bases, with 7 bases spanning the gap. This CDR3 is built from 13 residues. The CDR3: CAWSRGNNSPLHF. The CDR3 coding sequence is TGTGCCTGGAGTCGGGGGAATAATTCACCCCTCCACTTT.

The chain recombines TRBV28 with TRBJ1-5; D unclear. The CDR3 is 16 residues long. Deletions cut 7 bases from V and 0 bases from J, with 16 bases between. Germline V gene sequence: CDR1 MDHEN, CDR2 SYDVKM. CDR3 in amino acids: CASTRWRGYSNQPQHF. Here the CDR3 DNA reads TGTGCCAGCACCCGTTGGAGAGGTTATAGCAATCAGCCCCAGCATTTT.